Below, 7 T cell receptor beta chains from the same sample are listed, as sequenced in a study of blood T cell repertoires in COVID-19. The protocol was immunoSEQ multiplex PCR, while the TCRdb copy is restricted to in-frame clones and leaves out a portion. The sample has 250,000 or so clones; around 86% are singletons. The sample consisted of peripheral blood. These receptors were collected from an elderly man with acute or convalescent COVID-19.

CDR3 in DNA: TGTGCCAGCAACCCAACCGGGACAGGGTCATCAGATACGCAGTATTTT. Amino acids: CASNPTGTGSSDTQYF. The chain is built from TRBV28 and TRBJ2-3, with TRBD1 matching 9 bases. This CDR3 is built from 16 residues. V was clipped by 7 bases and J by 4 bases; unmatched bases: 12. Per the germline V gene, CDR1 is MDHEN and CDR2 is SYDVKM.

The J gene is TRBJ2-2, the V gene TRBV4-2; weak D call: TRBD2 (6 bases). Between the trimmed V and J ends, which lost 0 bases and 7 bases, there was a span of 18 bases. The CDR3 runs to 17 residues. Germline CDR1 and CDR2: LGHNA and YNFKEQ. The CDR3 loop is CASSQELSGASVGELFF. CDR3 DNA sequence: TGTGCCAGCAGCCAAGAGCTAAGTGGGGCTAGCGTCGGGGAGCTGTTTTTT.

The V call is TRBV4-1, the J call TRBJ1-1; D is unresolved. V was trimmed by 1 base and J by 2 bases, leaving 11 bases between them. The germline V gene has CDR1 MGHRA and CDR2 YSYEKL. The CDR3 is made up of 15 amino acids. The CDR3 region is CASSQAGGGNTEAFF. CDR3 DNA sequence: TGCGCCAGCAGCCAAGCCGGAGGTGGAAACACTGAAGCTTTCTTT.

The chain recombines TRBV7-3 with TRBJ1-2, with a tentative D call TRBD1 (5 bases). V was shortened by 5 bases and J by 6 bases, with 13 bases between the two germline ends. CDR1 SGHTA and CDR2 FQGTGA come from the germline V gene. The CDR3 sequence is 13 residues long. CDR3 DNA: TGTGCCAGCAGCGATAATGGGGGGGATGGCTACACCTTC. Translating it yields CASSDNGGDGYTF. The full variable domain, rest sourced from reference TRBV7-3 and TRBJ1-2, is GAGVSQTPSNKVTEKGKYVELRCDPISGHTALYWYRQSLGQGPEFLIYFQGTGAADDSGLPNDRFFAVRPEGSVSTLKIQRTERGDSAVYLCASSDNGGDGYTFGSGTRLTVV.

The chain has TRBV27 and TRBJ1-1; 7 bases align to TRBD1. The CDR3 length is 12 residues. Germline CDR1 and CDR2: MNHEY and SMNVEV (reference sequence). The junction had 3 bases not matched to a gene; V was cut back by 0 bases and J by 11 bases. The CDR3: CASSLSGRGAFF. In DNA, the CDR3 is TGTGCCAGCAGTTTATCGGGCAGGGGGGCTTTCTTT.

The V and J genes are TRBV7-6 and TRBJ1-1; no clear D. The CDR3 is made up of 13 amino acids. In germline, CDR1 is SGHVS, CDR2 FNYEAQ. Trimming took 5 bases from V and 3 from J, leaving 10 bases between them. The CDR3 nucleotides read TGTGCCAGCAGCACCACGAGGGACACTGAAGCTTTCTTT. Its translation: CASSTTRDTEAFF.

The chain recombines TRBV5-1 with TRBJ1-1, with 9 bases matching TRBD1. This CDR3 is 14 amino acids long. Trimming took 3 bases from V and 5 from J; bases not matched to a gene: 5. CDR1 is SGHRS and CDR2 is YFSETQ in the germline V gene. CDR3 sequence reads: CASSYTGGATEAFF. In nucleotides, the CDR3 is TGCGCCAGCAGCTATACAGGGGGCGCGACTGAAGCTTTCTTT.